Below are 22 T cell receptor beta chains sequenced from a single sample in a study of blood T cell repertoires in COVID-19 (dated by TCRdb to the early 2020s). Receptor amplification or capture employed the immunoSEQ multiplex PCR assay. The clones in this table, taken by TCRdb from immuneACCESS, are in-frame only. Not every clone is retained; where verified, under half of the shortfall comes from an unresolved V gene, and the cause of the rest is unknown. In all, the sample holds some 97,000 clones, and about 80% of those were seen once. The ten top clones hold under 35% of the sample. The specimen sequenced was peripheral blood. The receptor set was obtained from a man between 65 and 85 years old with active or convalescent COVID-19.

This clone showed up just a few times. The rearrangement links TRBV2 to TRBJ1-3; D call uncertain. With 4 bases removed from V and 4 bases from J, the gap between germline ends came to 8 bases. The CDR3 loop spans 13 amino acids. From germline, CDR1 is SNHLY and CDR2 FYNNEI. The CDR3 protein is CASSGLTGNTIYF. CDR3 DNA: TGTGCCAGCAGTGGCCTGACAGGAAACACCATATATTTT.

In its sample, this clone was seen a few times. DNA for the CDR3: TGTGCCAGCAGCTTAGAATCAGGGGCCTACGGTCAGCCCCAGCATTTT. Protein sequence: CASSLESGAYGQPQHF. V and J are TRBV7-2 and TRBJ1-5, with D possibly matching TRBD1 (6 bases). Trimming took off 1 base at V and 6 bases at J, with 16 bases between the two ends. The CDR3 contains 16 residues. Germline-derived CDR1 and CDR2 are SGHTA and FQGNSA.

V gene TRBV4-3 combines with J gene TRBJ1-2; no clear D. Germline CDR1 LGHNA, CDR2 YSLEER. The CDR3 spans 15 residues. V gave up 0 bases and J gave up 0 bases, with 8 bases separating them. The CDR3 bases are TGCGCCAGCAGCCAAGATCTGGCAGCTAACTATGGCTACACCTTC. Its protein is CASSQDLAANYGYTF.

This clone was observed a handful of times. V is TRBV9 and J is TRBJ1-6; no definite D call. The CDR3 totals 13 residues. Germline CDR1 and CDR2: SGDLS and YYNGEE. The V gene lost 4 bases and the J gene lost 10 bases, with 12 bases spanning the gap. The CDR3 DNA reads TGTGCCAGCAGCAATTCTGGAGACTCACCCCTCCACTTT. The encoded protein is CASSNSGDSPLHF.

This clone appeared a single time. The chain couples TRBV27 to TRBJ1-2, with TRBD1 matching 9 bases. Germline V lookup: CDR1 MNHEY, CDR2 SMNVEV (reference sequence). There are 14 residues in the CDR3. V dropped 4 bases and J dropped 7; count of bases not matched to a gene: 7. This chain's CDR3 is CASSSPGQGFGYTF. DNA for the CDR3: TGTGCCAGCAGTTCCCCGGGACAGGGTTTTGGCTACACCTTC.

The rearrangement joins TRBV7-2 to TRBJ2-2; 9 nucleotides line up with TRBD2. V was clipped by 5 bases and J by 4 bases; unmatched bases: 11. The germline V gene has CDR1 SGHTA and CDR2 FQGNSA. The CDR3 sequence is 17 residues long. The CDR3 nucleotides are TGTGCCAGCAGCCCCCTAAGAGCGGGAGGAATCACCGGGGAGCTGTTTTTT. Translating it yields CASSPLRAGGITGELFF.

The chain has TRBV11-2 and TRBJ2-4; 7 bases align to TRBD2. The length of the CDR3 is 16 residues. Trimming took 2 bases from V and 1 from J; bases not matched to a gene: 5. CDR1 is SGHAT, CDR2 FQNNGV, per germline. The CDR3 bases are TGTGCCAGCAGCTTACTCGGCGGGAGCGCCAAAAACATTCAGTACTTC. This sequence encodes CASSLLGGSAKNIQYF.

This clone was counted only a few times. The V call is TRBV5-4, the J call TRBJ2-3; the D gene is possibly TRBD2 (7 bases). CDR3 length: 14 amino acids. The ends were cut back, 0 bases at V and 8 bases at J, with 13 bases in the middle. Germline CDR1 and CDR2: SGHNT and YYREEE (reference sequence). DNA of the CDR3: TGTGCCAGCAGCTTGGAGGGGGGGCTAGGTACGCAGTATTTT. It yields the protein CASSLEGGLGTQYF.

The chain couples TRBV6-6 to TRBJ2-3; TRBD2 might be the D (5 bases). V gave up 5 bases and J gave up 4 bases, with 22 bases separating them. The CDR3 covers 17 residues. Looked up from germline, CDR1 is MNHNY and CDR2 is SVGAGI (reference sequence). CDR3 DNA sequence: TGTGCCAGCAGTCCACTGGCTGGTAGTCTAGCTTCAGATACGCAGTATTTT. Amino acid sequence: CASSPLAGSLASDTQYF.

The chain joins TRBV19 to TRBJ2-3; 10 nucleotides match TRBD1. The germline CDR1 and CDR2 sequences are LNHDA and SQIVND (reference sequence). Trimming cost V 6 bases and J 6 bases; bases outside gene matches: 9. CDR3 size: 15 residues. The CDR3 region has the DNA TGTGCCAGTAGCCGGTTGGGACAGGGGACGGATACGCAGTATTTT. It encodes CASSRLGQGTDTQYF.

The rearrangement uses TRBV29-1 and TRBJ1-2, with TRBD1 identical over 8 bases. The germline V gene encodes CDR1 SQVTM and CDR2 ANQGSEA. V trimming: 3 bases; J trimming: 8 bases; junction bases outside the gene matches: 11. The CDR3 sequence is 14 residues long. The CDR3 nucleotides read TGCAGCGTTGACCAGGACAGGGCCGGAGAGGGCTACACCTTC. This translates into CSVDQDRAGEGYTF. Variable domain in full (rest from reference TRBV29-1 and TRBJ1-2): SAVISQKPSRDICQRGTSLTIQCQVDSQVTMMFWYRQQPGQSLTLIATANQGSEATYESGFVIDKFPISRPNLTFSTLTVSNMSPEDSSIYLCSVDQDRAGEGYTFGSGTRLTVV.

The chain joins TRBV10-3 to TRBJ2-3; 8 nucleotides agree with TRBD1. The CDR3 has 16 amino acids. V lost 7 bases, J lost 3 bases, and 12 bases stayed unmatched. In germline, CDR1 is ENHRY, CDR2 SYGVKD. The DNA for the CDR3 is TGTGCCATCAAGACCGGGACAGGAGAGGGGACAGATACGCAGTATTTT. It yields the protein CAIKTGTGEGTDTQYF.

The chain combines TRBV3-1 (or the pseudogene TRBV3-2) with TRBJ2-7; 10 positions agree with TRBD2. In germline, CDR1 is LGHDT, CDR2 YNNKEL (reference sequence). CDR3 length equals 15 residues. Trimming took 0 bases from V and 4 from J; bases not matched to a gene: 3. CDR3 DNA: TGTGCCAGCAGCCAAGACATAGCGGGGGGTTACGAGCAGTACTTC. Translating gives CASSQDIAGGYEQYF.

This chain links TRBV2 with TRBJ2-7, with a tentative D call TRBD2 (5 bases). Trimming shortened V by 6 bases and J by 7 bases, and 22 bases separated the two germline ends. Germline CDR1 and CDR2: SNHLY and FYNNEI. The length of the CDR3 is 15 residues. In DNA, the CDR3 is TGTGCCAGCAGAGGTGACGGAGGTTTGGGTGAAGAGCAGTACTTC. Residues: CASRGDGGLGEEQYF.

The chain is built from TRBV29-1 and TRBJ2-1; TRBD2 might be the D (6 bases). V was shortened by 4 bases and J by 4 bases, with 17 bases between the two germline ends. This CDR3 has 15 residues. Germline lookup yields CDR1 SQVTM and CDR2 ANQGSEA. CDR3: CSVGGGGVAYNEQFF. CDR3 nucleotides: TGCAGCGTTGGAGGTGGCGGGGTAGCTTACAATGAGCAGTTCTTC.

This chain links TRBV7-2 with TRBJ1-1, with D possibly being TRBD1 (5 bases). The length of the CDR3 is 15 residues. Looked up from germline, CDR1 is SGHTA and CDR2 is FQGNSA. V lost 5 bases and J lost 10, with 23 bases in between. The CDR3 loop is CASSQEVGGQTRAFF. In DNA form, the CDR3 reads TGTGCCAGCAGCCAGGAGGTGGGGGGTCAAACTCGAGCTTTCTTT.

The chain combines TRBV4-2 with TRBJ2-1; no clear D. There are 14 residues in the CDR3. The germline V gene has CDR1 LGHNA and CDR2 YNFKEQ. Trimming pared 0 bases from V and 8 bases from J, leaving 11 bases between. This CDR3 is CASSQDRSTDEQFF. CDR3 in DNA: TGTGCCAGCAGCCAAGATCGGAGTACCGATGAGCAGTTCTTC.

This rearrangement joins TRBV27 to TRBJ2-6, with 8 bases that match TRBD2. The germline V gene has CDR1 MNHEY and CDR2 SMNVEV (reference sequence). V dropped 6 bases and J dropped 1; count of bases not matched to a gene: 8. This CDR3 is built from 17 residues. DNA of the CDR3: TGTGCCAGCAGGGCTCGGGGGGGGAGTTCTGGGGCCAACGTCCTGACTTTC. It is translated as CASRARGGSSGANVLTF.

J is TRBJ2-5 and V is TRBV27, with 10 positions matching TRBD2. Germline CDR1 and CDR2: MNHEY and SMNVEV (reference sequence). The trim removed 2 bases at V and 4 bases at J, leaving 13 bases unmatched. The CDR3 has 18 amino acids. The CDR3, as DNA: TGTGCCAGCAGTTTAGGGGGGTCGGCTAGCGGGAGAGGAGAGACCCAGTACTTC. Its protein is CASSLGGSASGRGETQYF.

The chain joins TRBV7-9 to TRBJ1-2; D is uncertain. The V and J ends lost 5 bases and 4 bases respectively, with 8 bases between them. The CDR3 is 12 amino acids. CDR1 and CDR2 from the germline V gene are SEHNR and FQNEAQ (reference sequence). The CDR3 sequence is CASSPPFYGYTF. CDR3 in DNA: TGTGCCAGCAGCCCCCCCTTCTATGGCTACACCTTC.

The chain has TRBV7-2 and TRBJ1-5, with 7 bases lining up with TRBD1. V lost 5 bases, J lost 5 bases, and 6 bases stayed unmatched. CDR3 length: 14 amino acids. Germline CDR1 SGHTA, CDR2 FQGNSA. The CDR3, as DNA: TGTGCCAGCAGCCTCGGGACAGACTATCAGCCCCAGCATTTT. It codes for CASSLGTDYQPQHF. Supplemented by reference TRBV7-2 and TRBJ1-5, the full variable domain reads GAGVSQSPSNKVTEKGKDVELRCDPISGHTALYWYRQSLGQGLEFLIYFQGNSAPDKSGLPSDRFSAERTGGSVSTLTIQRTQQEDSAVYLCASSLGTDYQPQHFGDGTRLSIL.

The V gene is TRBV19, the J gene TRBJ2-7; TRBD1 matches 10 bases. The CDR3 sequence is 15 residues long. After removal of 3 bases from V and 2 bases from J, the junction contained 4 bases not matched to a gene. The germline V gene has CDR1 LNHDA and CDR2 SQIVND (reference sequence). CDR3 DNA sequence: TGTGCCAGTAGTATGGCGGGGACAGGGGCCTACGAGCAGTACTTC. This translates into CASSMAGTGAYEQYF.